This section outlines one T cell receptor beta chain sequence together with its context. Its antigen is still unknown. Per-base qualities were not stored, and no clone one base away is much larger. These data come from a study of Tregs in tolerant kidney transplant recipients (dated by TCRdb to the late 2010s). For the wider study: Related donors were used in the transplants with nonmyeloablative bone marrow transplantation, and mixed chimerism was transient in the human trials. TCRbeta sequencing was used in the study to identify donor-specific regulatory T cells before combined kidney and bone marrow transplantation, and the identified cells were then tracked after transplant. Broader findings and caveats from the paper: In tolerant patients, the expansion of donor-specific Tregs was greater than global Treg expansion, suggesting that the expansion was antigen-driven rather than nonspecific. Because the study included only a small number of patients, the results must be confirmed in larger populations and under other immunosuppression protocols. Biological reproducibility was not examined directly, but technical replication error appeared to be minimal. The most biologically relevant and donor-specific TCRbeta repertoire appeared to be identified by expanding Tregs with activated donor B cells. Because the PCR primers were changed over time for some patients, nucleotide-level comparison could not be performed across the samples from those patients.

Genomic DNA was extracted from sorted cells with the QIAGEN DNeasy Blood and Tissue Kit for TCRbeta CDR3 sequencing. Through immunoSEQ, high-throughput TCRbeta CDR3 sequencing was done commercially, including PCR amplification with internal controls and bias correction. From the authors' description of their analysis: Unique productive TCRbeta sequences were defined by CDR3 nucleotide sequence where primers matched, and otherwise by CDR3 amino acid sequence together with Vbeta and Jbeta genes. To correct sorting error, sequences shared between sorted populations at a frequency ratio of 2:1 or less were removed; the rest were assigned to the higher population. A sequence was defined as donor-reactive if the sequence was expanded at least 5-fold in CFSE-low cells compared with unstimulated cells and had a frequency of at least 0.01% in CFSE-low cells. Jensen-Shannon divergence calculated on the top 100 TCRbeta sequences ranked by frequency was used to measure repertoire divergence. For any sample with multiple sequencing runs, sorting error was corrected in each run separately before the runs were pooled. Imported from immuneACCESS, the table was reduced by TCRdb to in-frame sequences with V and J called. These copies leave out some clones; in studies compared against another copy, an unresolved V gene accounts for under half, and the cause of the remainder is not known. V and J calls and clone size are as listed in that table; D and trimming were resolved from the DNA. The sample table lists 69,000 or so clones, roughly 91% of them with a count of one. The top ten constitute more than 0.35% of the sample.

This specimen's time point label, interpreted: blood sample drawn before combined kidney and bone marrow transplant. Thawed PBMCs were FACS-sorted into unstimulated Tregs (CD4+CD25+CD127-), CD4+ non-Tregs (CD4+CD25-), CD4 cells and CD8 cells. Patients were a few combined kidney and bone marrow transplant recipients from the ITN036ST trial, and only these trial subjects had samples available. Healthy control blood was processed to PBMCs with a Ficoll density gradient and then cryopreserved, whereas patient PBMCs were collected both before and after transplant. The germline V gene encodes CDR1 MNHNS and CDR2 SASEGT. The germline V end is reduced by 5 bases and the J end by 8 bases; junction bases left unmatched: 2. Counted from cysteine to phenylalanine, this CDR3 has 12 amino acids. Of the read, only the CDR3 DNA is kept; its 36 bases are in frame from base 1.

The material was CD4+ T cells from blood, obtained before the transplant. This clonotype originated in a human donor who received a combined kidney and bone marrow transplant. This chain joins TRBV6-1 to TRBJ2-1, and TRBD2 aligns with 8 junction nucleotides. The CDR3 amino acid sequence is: CASSTTSDEQFF. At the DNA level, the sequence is TGTGCCAGCAGTACGACTAGCGATGAGCAGTTCTTC.